The next 17 T cell receptor beta chains were all read from a single sample in a study of T cell changes during pregnancy in multiple sclerosis. Using immunoSEQ multiplex PCR, the repertoire was profiled, and TCRdb retains in-frame clones only, with some absent. Of about 69,000 clones in the sample, around 90% were seen once. The sequenced sample was CD4+ T cells from peripheral blood mononuclear cells, obtained in the third trimester of pregnancy. These receptors were taken from a female donor in good health, enrolled as a control in a pregnancy study.

The CDR3, as DNA: TGTGCCACCAGCAGCGGACACCCCTCCTACGAGCAGTACTTC. Translated: CATSSGHPSYEQYF. The rearrangement uses TRBV15 and TRBJ2-7, with a weak D call TRBD1 (5 bases). Between the trimmed V and J ends, which lost 3 bases and 0 bases, there was a span of 9 bases. Germline assignment: CDR1 LNHNV and CDR2 YYDKDF (reference sequence). This CDR3 spans 14 amino acids.

The genes are TRBV5-6 and TRBJ2-3; D unresolved. Looked up from germline, CDR1 is SGHDT and CDR2 is YYEEEE. The CDR3 is 13 amino acids. V lost 3 bases and J 6 bases, leaving 11 bases between the germline ends. CDR3 in amino acids: CASSSVASDTQYF. The CDR3 bases are TGTGCCAGCAGCTCGGTAGCTTCCGATACGCAGTATTTT.

V usage is TRBV27 and J usage is TRBJ1-5, with a weak D call TRBD1 (6 bases). The CDR3 runs 16 residues. The V and J ends lost 3 bases and 1 base respectively, with 13 bases between them. Germline V lookup: CDR1 MNHEY, CDR2 SMNVEV (reference sequence). The DNA of the CDR3 is TGTGCCAGCAGTTTGACAGGTTGGGTAAGCAATCAGCCCCAGCATTTT. Amino acids: CASSLTGWVSNQPQHF.

CDR3 loop: CASSVEVRTEQYF. CDR3 coding DNA: TGTGCCAGCAGCGTAGAAGTCAGAACAGAGCAGTACTTC. This rearrangement joins TRBV9 to TRBJ2-7; D is undetermined. The CDR3 loop spans 13 amino acids. The ends were cut back, 0 bases at V and 7 bases at J, with 11 bases in the middle. CDR1 and CDR2 (germline): SGDLS, YYNGEE.

The CDR3 sequence: CASSEGSSGYEQYF. The CDR3 DNA reads TGTGCCAGCAGTGAAGGGTCGAGCGGATACGAGCAGTACTTC. The chain recombines TRBV6-1 with TRBJ2-7, with D tentatively TRBD2 (5 bases). Trimming left V 1 base short and J 4 bases short, with 11 bases between. This CDR3 is built from 14 residues. Germline CDR1 reads MNHNS; CDR2 reads SASEGT.

The genes are TRBV6-5 and TRBJ1-2; D not certain. Trimming pared 0 bases from V and 6 bases from J, leaving 17 bases between. There are 16 residues in the CDR3. Germline lookup yields CDR1 MNHEY and CDR2 SVGAGI. The DNA of the CDR3 is TGTGCCAGCAGTTACTCGAGAGCGGGGAAAGGAGATGGCTACACCTTC. It is translated as CASSYSRAGKGDGYTF.

The chain combines TRBV19 with TRBJ1-4; D is uncertain. This CDR3 is 17 amino acids long. Trimming removed 1 base at V and 8 bases at J, with 20 bases between. Looked up from germline, CDR1 is LNHDA and CDR2 is SQIVND (reference sequence). The CDR3, as DNA: TGTGCCAGTAGTATAGTACTCCCGGGTCCTGAACGGGAAAAACTGTTTTTT. Translated: CASSIVLPGPEREKLFF.

The V call is TRBV6-1, the J call TRBJ2-3, with 9 bases fitting TRBD1. With 4 bases clipped from V and 3 bases from J, the junction kept 5 bases outside the gene matches. Per germline, CDR1 MNHNS and CDR2 SASEGT. The CDR3 consists of 15 residues. DNA of the CDR3: TGTGCCAGCAGTGCCCGGACAGGGGAAACAGATACGCAGTATTTT. It specifies CASSARTGETDTQYF.

This clone was counted once. The chain employs TRBV27 and TRBJ1-4; no reliable D call. CDR1 is MNHEY and CDR2 is SMNVEV in the germline V gene (reference sequence). The CDR3 is 14 amino acids. Trimming stripped 2 bases from V and 7 bases from J, with 11 bases between. Written as DNA, the CDR3 is TGTGCCAGCAGTTTAGACTCATTAAGTGAAAAACTGTTTTTT. It encodes CASSLDSLSEKLFF.

The chain combines TRBV20-1 with TRBJ2-1, with 9 bases matching TRBD1. Germline V gives CDR1 DFQATT, CDR2 SNEGSKA (reference sequence). With 6 bases clipped from V and 11 bases from J, the junction kept 5 bases outside the gene matches. This CDR3 region has 11 residues. CDR3 sequence (DNA): TGCAGTGCGGGGACAGGGAATAAGCAGTTCTTC. Protein product: CSAGTGNKQFF.

This chain links TRBV2 with TRBJ1-4; no definite D call. CDR1 is SNHLY, CDR2 FYNNEI, per germline. The CDR3 has 13 amino acids. The ends were cut back, 3 bases at V and 13 bases at J, with 15 bases in the middle. The CDR3 protein is CASSDQVRGGLFF. The CDR3 region has the DNA TGTGCCAGCAGTGATCAGGTTAGAGGAGGACTGTTTTTT.

The rearrangement links TRBV11-3 to TRBJ2-7; TRBD1 is a possible D gene (6 bases). Trimming left V 5 bases short and J 3 bases short, with 14 bases between. The germline V gene has CDR1 SGHNT and CDR2 YENEEA. The CDR3 spans 14 residues. DNA of the CDR3: TGTGCCAGCAGCCCCCCGACAGGCCTCTACGAGCAGTACTTC. It encodes CASSPPTGLYEQYF.

The V call is TRBV4-3, the J call TRBJ1-2, with D unclear. CDR3 size: 16 residues. Trimming cost V 0 bases and J 2 bases, with 13 bases left between them. The germline V gene encodes CDR1 LGHNA and CDR2 YSLEER. The CDR3 DNA sequence: TGCGCCAGCAGCCAAGACACACAAACGCCAAACTATGGCTACACCTTC. This gives the protein CASSQDTQTPNYGYTF.

V gene TRBV7-3 combines with J gene TRBJ2-5; D unclear. Germline CDR1 reads SGHTA; CDR2 reads FQGTGA. The V end was cut by 2 bases, the J end by 1 base, with 5 bases between. This CDR3 spans 13 amino acids. Here the CDR3 reads CASSLGTQETQYF. CDR3 nucleotides: TGTGCCAGCAGCTTAGGCACCCAAGAGACCCAGTACTTC.

V usage is TRBV18 and J usage is TRBJ2-7; a weak D match, TRBD2 (6 bases). Germline-derived CDR1 and CDR2 are KGHSH and LQKENI. V shed 1 base and J shed 3 bases, with 10 bases lying between them. This CDR3 is built from 14 residues. The CDR3 spells CASSPLPGVYEQYF. Written as DNA, the CDR3 is TGTGCCAGCTCACCACTGCCGGGGGTCTACGAGCAGTACTTC. Full variable domain (missing parts from reference TRBV18 and TRBJ2-7): NAGVMQNPRHLVRRRGQEARLRCSPMKGHSHVYWYRQLPEEGLKFMVYLQKENIIDESGMPKERFSAEFPKEGPSILRIQQVVRGDSAAYFCASSPLPGVYEQYFGPGTRLTVT.

The V gene is TRBV11-1, the J gene TRBJ2-5; D is ambiguous. Germline V gene sequence: CDR1 SGHAT, CDR2 FQDESV (reference sequence). V was clipped by 1 base and J by 5 bases, with 8 bases between them. This CDR3 contains 13 residues. The CDR3 nucleotides are TGTGCCAGCAGCTTAGGTCCTTTGGAGACCCAGTACTTC. Its translation is CASSLGPLETQYF.

CDR3 in amino acids: CASSLTLGTTRGTQYF. For the CDR3, the DNA is TGTGCCAGCAGTTTAACCCTAGGCACGACGCGTGGGACCCAGTACTTC. The chain recombines TRBV27 with TRBJ2-5; D remains ambiguous. CDR3 length equals 16 residues. Germline V CDR1 and CDR2: MNHEY, SMNVEV (reference sequence). Trimming pared 2 bases from V and 7 bases from J, leaving 20 bases between.